Listed below are T cell receptor beta chains from one sample, sequenced in a study of shared clonotypes between healthy human individuals. Generated by immunoSEQ multiplex PCR, the TCRdb table keeps only in-frame clones and is missing some. The table lists about 2.1 million clones, 90% to 95% of them singletons. The sequencing input was naive CD8+ T cells from PBMCs. The receptors come from a man younger than 30 in good health. Some clones in this sample may be carry-over from other donors' samples. CDR3s include the opening cysteine and the closing phenylalanine or tryptophan. The order of the fields is J gene, D gene, V gene, CDR3 DNA, CDR3 protein. The D gene is left open where the match is weak.

J gene: TRBJ2-3
D gene: NA
V gene: TRBV19
CDR3 DNA: TGTGCCAGTAGTACCAGGGACTTCACAGATACGCAGTATTTT
CDR3 protein: CASSTRDFTDTQYF

J gene: TRBJ1-1
D gene: NA
V gene: TRBV7-3
CDR3 DNA: TGTGCCAGCAGCTATGGAGGGGGAATATCTGAAGCTTTCTTT
CDR3 protein: CASSYGGGISEAFF

J gene: TRBJ2-1
D gene: NA
V gene: TRBV2
CDR3 DNA: TGTGCCAGCAGTGGGTGGGGCAGCTCAATTTCCTACAATGAGCAGTTCTTC
CDR3 protein: CASSGWGSSISYNEQFF

J gene: TRBJ2-7
D gene: NA
V gene: TRBV19
CDR3 DNA: TGTGCCAGTAGCCACGGGGACCGCCGCTACGAGCAGTACTTC
CDR3 protein: CASSHGDRRYEQYF

J gene: TRBJ1-1
D gene: NA
V gene: TRBV6-6
CDR3 DNA: TGTGCCAGCAGTCAGGGGTCGAACACTGAAGCTTTCTTT
CDR3 protein: CASSQGSNTEAFF

J gene: TRBJ2-5
D gene: NA
V gene: TRBV29-1
CDR3 DNA: TGCAGCGTTGAAGAACCCCGGAGGCGAGAGACCCAGTACTTC
CDR3 protein: CSVEEPRRRETQYF

J gene: TRBJ2-5
D gene: TRBD2
V gene: TRBV30
CDR3 DNA: TGTGCCTGGAGAAGACGGGCGGGAGTGTCAGAGACCCAGTACTTC
CDR3 protein: CAWRRRAGVSETQYF

J gene: TRBJ2-7
D gene: NA
V gene: TRBV10-3
CDR3 DNA: TGTGCCATCAGTGAGGTCGGACCCTACGAGCAGTACTTC
CDR3 protein: CAISEVGPYEQYF

J gene: TRBJ1-5
D gene: NA
V gene: TRBV7-9
CDR3 DNA: TGTGCCAGCAGCTTAGGCTCCACAATTCAGCCCCAGCATTTT
CDR3 protein: CASSLGSTIQPQHF

J gene: TRBJ2-1
D gene: NA
V gene: TRBV4-3
CDR3 DNA: TGCGCCAGCAGCCAAGTAACCGCGACCTACAATGAGCAGTTCTTC
CDR3 protein: CASSQVTATYNEQFF

J gene: TRBJ1-1
D gene: NA
V gene: TRBV27
CDR3 DNA: TGTGCCAGCAGTTTATTGTCCAGTCCCACTGAAGCTTTCTTT
CDR3 protein: CASSLLSSPTEAFF

J gene: TRBJ2-3
D gene: NA
V gene: TRBV4-2
CDR3 DNA: TGTGCCAGCAGCCAAGGAGGTCACCCAGATACGCAGTATTTT
CDR3 protein: CASSQGGHPDTQYF

J gene: TRBJ1-1
D gene: TRBD1
V gene: TRBV6-5
CDR3 DNA: TGTGCCAGCAGTGGCAGGGGGCAGGACACTGAAGCTTTCTTT
CDR3 protein: CASSGRGQDTEAFF

J gene: TRBJ2-3
D gene: TRBD2
V gene: TRBV27
CDR3 DNA: TGTGCCAGCAGTCCCCGACTAGCGGGAGGTACAGATACGCAGTATTTT
CDR3 protein: CASSPRLAGGTDTQYF

J gene: TRBJ1-2
D gene: TRBD1
V gene: TRBV7-9
CDR3 DNA: TGTGCCAGCAGCTCACGACAGGGTAGGGATTATGGCTACACCTTC
CDR3 protein: CASSSRQGRDYGYTF

J gene: TRBJ2-3
D gene: NA
V gene: TRBV6-1
CDR3 DNA: TGTGCCAGCACCGAATGGCGGGATTTCACAGATACGCAGTATTTT
CDR3 protein: CASTEWRDFTDTQYF

J gene: TRBJ2-7
D gene: NA
V gene: TRBV29-1
CDR3 DNA: TGCAGCGTTGAGTCGGGGGGCCGGCCCTACGAGCAGTACTTC
CDR3 protein: CSVESGGRPYEQYF

J gene: TRBJ2-7
D gene: NA
V gene: TRBV11-2
CDR3 DNA: TGTGCCAGCAGCTTAGGGGAGGACGAGCAGTACTTC
CDR3 protein: CASSLGEDEQYF

J gene: TRBJ1-3
D gene: TRBD1
V gene: TRBV30
CDR3 DNA: TGTGCCTGGAGTGTACAGGGGGAAAACACCATATATTTT
CDR3 protein: CAWSVQGENTIYF

J gene: TRBJ2-1
D gene: TRBD2
V gene: TRBV27
CDR3 DNA: TGTGCCAGCAGTTTAAAGCGGGAGGGCTACAATGAGCAGTTCTTC
CDR3 protein: CASSLKREGYNEQFF

J gene: TRBJ2-3
D gene: TRBD2
V gene: TRBV11-2
CDR3 DNA: TGTGCCAGCAGCTTAGGGGTTCTAGCGGGAGACGTGGTTGATACGCAGTATTTT
CDR3 protein: CASSLGVLAGDVVDTQYF

J gene: TRBJ2-1
D gene: NA
V gene: TRBV30
CDR3 DNA: TGTGCCTGGAGTGGCGGGGCAGACTCCTACAATGAGCAGTTCTTC
CDR3 protein: CAWSGGADSYNEQFF

J gene: TRBJ2-1
D gene: NA
V gene: TRBV27
CDR3 DNA: TGTGCCAGCAGTACCTTGGGAGACAATGAGCAGTTCTTC
CDR3 protein: CASSTLGDNEQFF

J gene: TRBJ1-1
D gene: NA
V gene: TRBV10-2
CDR3 DNA: TGCGCCAGCACCTTCCGGGGCCCGAACACTGAAGCTTTCTTT
CDR3 protein: CASTFRGPNTEAFF

J gene: TRBJ2-2
D gene: NA
V gene: TRBV28
CDR3 DNA: TGTGCCAGCAGTTCCGGCTATCAGAACACCGGGGAGCTGTTTTTT
CDR3 protein: CASSSGYQNTGELFF

J gene: TRBJ1-2
D gene: NA
V gene: TRBV6-5
CDR3 DNA: TGTGCCAGCAGTTACTCGAAAGGGTTCGGCTATGGCTACACCTTC
CDR3 protein: CASSYSKGFGYGYTF